Listed below are T cell receptor beta chains from one sample, sequenced in a study of graft-versus-host responses after intestinal transplantation. Some clones are missing from TCRdb's copy, which holds only in-frame ones; the method was immunoSEQ multiplex PCR. The data show roughly 96,000 clones, 91% seen once. No antigen is known for these receptors. Material: unstimulated CD8+ T cells sorted from spleen or lymph node cells, obtained before intestinal transplant. These receptors all come from a human donor who received an intestinal transplant. CDR3s include the opening cysteine and the closing phenylalanine or tryptophan. D genes are given only for firm matches. Clone size is not always given. Where it is, it says once, few, many or a class for expanded clones.

d_call j_call v_call clone_size cdr3_aa cdr3_nt
- TRBJ2-7 TRBV29-1 few CSVTGTKTYEQYF TGCAGCGTCACCGGGACAAAAACCTACGAGCAGTACTTC
TRBD1 TRBJ2-7 TRBV5-1 - CASSSGQGSYEQYF TGCGCCAGCAGCTCAGGACAGGGTTCCTACGAGCAGTACTTC
- TRBJ2-7 TRBV19 - CASSIVVDNSCEQYF TGTGCCAGTAGTATAGTTGTCGACAATTCCTGCGAGCAGTACTTC
TRBD1 TRBJ2-2 TRBV15 - CATKDRVNTGELFF TGTGCCACAAAGGACAGGGTGAACACCGGGGAGCTGTTTTTT
TRBD2 TRBJ2-2 TRBV30 once CAWGGDTGELFF TGTGCCTGGGGGGGGGACACCGGGGAGCTGTTTTTT
TRBD2 TRBJ2-2 TRBV28 - CASRETSGWAGELFF TGTGCCAGCAGAGAGACTAGCGGGTGGGCCGGGGAGCTGTTTTTT
- TRBJ1-1 TRBV30 - CAWSAGHGNTEAFF TGTGCCTGGAGTGCTGGGCACGGGAACACTGAAGCTTTCTTT
TRBD1 TRBJ1-2 TRBV7-9 - CASSPSYPGQALYGYTF TGTGCCAGCAGCCCCTCATACCCGGGACAGGCACTCTATGGCTACACCTTC
TRBD1 TRBJ2-7 TRBV10-2 once CASSETDEGQGAEPYEQYF TGCGCCAGCAGTGAGACGGACGAAGGACAGGGGGCGGAACCCTACGAGCAGTACTTC
TRBD1 TRBJ2-7 TRBV28 - CASSFAGTGDYEQYF TGTGCCAGCAGTTTTGCGGGGACAGGAGACTACGAGCAGTACTTC
TRBD1 TRBJ2-1 TRBV9 - CASSVGQGPLNEQFF TGTGCCAGCAGCGTGGGACAGGGGCCCCTCAATGAGCAGTTCTTC
- TRBJ1-4 TRBV18 - CASSPTTGLNEKLFF TGTGCCAGCTCACCAACCACAGGGTTAAATGAAAAACTGTTTTTT
TRBD2 TRBJ2-5 TRBV7-9 - CASSGGGQETQYF TGTGCCAGCAGCGGGGGGGGTCAAGAGACCCAGTACTTC
TRBD1 TRBJ1-2 TRBV7-9 - CASSLVQGANYGYTF TGTGCCAGCAGCTTAGTGCAGGGGGCCAACTATGGCTACACCTTC
- TRBJ1-1 TRBV9 - CASSVVEGPNTEAFF TGTGCCAGCAGCGTAGTGGAGGGTCCGAACACTGAAGCTTTCTTT
TRBD1 TRBJ2-7 TRBV29-1 once CSVMDRGGDEQYF TGCAGCGTCATGGACAGGGGGGGGGACGAGCAGTACTTC
- TRBJ1-1 TRBV5-5 - CASSLETGAEAFF TGTGCCAGCAGCTTGGAGACCGGGGCTGAAGCTTTCTTT
- TRBJ1-1 TRBV6-5 - CASRGTGDEAFF TGTGCCAGCAGGGGCACAGGCGATGAAGCTTTCTTT
TRBD1 TRBJ2-1 TRBV30 - CAWGQGGYNEQFF TGTGCCTGGGGACAGGGGGGCTACAATGAGCAGTTCTTC
- TRBJ1-4 TRBV4-1 - CASSQGRDGADNEKLFF TGCGCCAGCAGCCAAGGCCGCGATGGGGCTGATAATGAAAAACTGTTTTTT
- TRBJ1-1 TRBV27 - CASSLSAGPSTEAFF TGTGCCAGCAGTTTATCGGCGGGGCCGTCCACTGAAGCTTTCTTT